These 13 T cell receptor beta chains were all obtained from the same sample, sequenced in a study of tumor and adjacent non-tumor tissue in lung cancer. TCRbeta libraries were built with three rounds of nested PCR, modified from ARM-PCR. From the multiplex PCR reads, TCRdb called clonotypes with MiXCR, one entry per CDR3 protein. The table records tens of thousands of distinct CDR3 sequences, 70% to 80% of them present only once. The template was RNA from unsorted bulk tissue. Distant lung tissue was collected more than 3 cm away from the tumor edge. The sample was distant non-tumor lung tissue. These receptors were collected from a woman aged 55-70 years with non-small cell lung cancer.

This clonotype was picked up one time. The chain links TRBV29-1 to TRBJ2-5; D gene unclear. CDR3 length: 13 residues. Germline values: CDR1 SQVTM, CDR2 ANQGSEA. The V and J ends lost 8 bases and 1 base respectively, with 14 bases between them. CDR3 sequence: CSIVDPFQETQYF. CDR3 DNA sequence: TGCAGCATTGTGGACCCTTTCCAAGAGACCCAGTACTTC.

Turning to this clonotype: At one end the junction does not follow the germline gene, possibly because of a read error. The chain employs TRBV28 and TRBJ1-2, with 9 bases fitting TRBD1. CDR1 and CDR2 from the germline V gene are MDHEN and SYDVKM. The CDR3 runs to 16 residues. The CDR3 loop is CASTPRYSGQGNGYTF. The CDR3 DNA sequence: TGTGCCAGCACCCCCAGGTATTCGGGACAGGGAAATGGCTACACTTTC.

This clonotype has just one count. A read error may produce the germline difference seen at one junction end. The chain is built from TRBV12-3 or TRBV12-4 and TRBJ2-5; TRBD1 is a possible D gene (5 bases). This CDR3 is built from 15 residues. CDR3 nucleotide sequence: TGTGCCAGCAGTTTAGCGCAGGGAAATAAAGAGACCCGGTTGTTC. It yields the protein CASSLAQGNKETRLF.

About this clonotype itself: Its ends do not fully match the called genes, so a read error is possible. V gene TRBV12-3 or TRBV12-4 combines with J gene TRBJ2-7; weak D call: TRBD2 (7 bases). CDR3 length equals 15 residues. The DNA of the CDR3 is TGTGCCAGCAGTTTTTACGGGGGGCAGTCCTACGAGGAGTACTTC. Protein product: CASSFYGGQSYEEYF.

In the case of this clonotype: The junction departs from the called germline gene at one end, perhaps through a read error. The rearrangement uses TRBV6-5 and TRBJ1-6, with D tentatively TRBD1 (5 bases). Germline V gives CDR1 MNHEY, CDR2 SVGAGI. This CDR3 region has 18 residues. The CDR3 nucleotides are TGTGCCAGCAGTTCCCCAGCTCAGGGTAGCTCCTATAATTCACCCTTCCACTTT. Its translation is CASSSPAQGSSYNSPFHF.

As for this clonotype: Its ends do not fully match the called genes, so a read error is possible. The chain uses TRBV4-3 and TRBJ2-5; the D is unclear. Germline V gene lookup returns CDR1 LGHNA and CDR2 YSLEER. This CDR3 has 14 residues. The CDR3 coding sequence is TGCGCCAGCAACCTCCGACGGCAGGCAGAGACTCAGTACTTC. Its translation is CASNLRRQAETQYF.

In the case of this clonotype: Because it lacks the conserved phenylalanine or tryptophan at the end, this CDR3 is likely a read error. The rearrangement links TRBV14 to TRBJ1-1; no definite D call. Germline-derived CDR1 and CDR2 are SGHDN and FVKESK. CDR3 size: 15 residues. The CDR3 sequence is CASSQDPGVITEAFY. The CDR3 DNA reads TGTGCCAGCAGTCAAGATCCGGGTGTAATAACTGAAGCTTTCTAT.

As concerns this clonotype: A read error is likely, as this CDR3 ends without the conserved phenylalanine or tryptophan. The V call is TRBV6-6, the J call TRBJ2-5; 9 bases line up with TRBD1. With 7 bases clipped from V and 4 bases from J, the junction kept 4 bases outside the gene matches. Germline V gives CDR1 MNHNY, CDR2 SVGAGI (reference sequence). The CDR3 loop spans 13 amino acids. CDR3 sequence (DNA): TGTGCCAGCATTAGGACAGGGGCAGAGACCCAGTACAAC. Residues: CASIRTGAETQYN.

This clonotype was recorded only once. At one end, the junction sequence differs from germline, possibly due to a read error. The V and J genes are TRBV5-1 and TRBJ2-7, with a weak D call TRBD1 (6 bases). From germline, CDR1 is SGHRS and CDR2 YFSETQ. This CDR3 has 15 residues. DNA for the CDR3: TGCGCCAGCAGCTTGGCGGCAGGCAGGGGCTACAAGCAGTACTTC. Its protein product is CASSLAAGRGYKQYF.

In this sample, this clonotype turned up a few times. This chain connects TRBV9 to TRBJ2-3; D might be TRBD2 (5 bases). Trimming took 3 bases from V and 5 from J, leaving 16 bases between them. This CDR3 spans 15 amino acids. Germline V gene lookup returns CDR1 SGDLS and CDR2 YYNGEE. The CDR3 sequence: CASSGRNSGGDTQYF. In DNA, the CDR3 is TGTGCCAGCAGCGGAAGGAACAGCGGAGGAGATACGCAGTATTTT.

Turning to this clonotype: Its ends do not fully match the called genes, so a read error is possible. The CDR3 protein is CANNGGTDTQYF. CDR3 DNA sequence: TGTGCCAACAACGGGGGCACAGATACGCAATATTTT. The chain joins TRBV6-5 to TRBJ2-3, with D tentatively TRBD1 or TRBD2 (6 bases each). Per germline, CDR1 MNHEY and CDR2 SVGAGI. The CDR3 length is 12 residues.

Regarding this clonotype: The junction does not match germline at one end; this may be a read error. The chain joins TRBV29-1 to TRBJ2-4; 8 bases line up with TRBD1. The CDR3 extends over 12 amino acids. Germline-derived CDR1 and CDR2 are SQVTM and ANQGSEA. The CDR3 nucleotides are TGCAGCATTACCAGGGGGCTGAAGATTCAATACTTC. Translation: CSITRGLKIQYF.

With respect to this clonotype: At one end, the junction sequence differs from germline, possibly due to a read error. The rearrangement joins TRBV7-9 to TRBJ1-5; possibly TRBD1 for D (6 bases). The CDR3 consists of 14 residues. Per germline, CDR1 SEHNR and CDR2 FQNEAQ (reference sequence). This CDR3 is CASSRVGGNQHQHF. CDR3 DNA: TGTGCCAGCAGCAGGGTGGGGGGCAATCAGCACCAGCATTTT. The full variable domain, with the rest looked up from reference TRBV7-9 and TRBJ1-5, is DTGVSQNPRHKITKRGQNVTFRCDPISEHNRLYWYRQTLGQGPEFLTYFQNEAQLEKSRLLSDRFSAERPKGSFSTLEIQRTEQGDSAMYLCASSRVGGNQHQHFGDGTRLSIL.